These T cell receptor beta chains were read from a single sample in a study of blood T cell repertoires in COVID-19. Libraries were prepared by immunoSEQ multiplex PCR; TCRdb keeps only in-frame clonotypes and omits some of them. The sample lists roughly 45,000 clones; around 78% were seen once. Sequenced sample: peripheral blood. The source of these receptors is a human donor in a cohort sampled during active COVID-19. CDR3s include the opening cysteine and the closing phenylalanine or tryptophan.

j_gene: TRBJ2-1
v_gene: TRBV7-2
len: 16
CDR3aa: CASSSLLAGGLNEQFF

j_gene: TRBJ2-1
v_gene: TRBV7-3
len: 14
CDR3aa: CASSPSGGSVEQFF

j_gene: TRBJ1-4
v_gene: TRBV3-1/TRBV3-2
len: 14
CDR3aa: CASSLRRENEKLFF

j_gene: TRBJ1-3
v_gene: TRBV6-1
len: 19
CDR3aa: CASSERRRDRLGSGNTIYF

j_gene: TRBJ2-7
v_gene: TRBV7-2
len: 16
CDR3aa: CASSLTGTSGYYEQYF

j_gene: TRBJ1-1
v_gene: TRBV10-1
len: 14
CDR3aa: CASSEGTRNTEAFF

j_gene: TRBJ2-7
v_gene: TRBV18
len: 15
CDR3aa: CASSPTSGRSYEQYF

j_gene: TRBJ1-2
v_gene: TRBV25-1
len: 12
CDR3aa: CASSGDSYGYTF

j_gene: TRBJ1-4
v_gene: TRBV6-1
len: 15
CDR3aa: CASSDRGDKGEKLFF

j_gene: TRBJ2-3
v_gene: TRBV7-2
len: 17
CDR3aa: CASSPWGTSAVTDTQYF

j_gene: TRBJ1-1
v_gene: TRBV29-1
len: 12
CDR3aa: CSASSGYTEAFF

j_gene: TRBJ1-1
v_gene: TRBV18
len: 14
CDR3aa: CASSDDRGRTEAFF

j_gene: TRBJ1-1
v_gene: TRBV7-8
len: 17
CDR3aa: CASSPTGTGDGNTEAFF

j_gene: TRBJ1-2
v_gene: TRBV9
len: 14
CDR3aa: CASTPAVGGYGYTF

j_gene: TRBJ1-2
v_gene: TRBV5-4
len: 13
CDR3aa: CASSDVSGYGYTF

j_gene: TRBJ2-7
v_gene: TRBV28
len: 16
CDR3aa: CASSITGTGGPYEQYF

j_gene: TRBJ1-1
v_gene: TRBV6-5
len: 15
CDR3aa: CASSNSGTGNTEAFF

j_gene: TRBJ1-2
v_gene: TRBV27
len: 13
CDR3aa: CASSLSSHYGYTF

j_gene: TRBJ1-1
v_gene: TRBV11-2
len: 12
CDR3aa: CASSSARQPAFF

j_gene: TRBJ1-1
v_gene: TRBV12-3/TRBV12-4
len: 13
CDR3aa: CASSFGGDTEAFF

j_gene: TRBJ2-3
v_gene: TRBV11-2
len: 14
CDR3aa: CASSKQAMTDTQYF

j_gene: TRBJ2-1
v_gene: TRBV6-2/TRBV6-3
len: 15
CDR3aa: CASSRGTDPYNEQFF

j_gene: TRBJ2-7
v_gene: TRBV30
len: 13
CDR3aa: CAWKGLDFHEQYF

j_gene: TRBJ1-1
v_gene: TRBV7-3
len: 13
CDR3aa: CASSSGRGTEAFF

j_gene: TRBJ1-2
v_gene: TRBV19
len: 15
CDR3aa: CASSPSTGGLYGYTF

j_gene: TRBJ2-3
v_gene: TRBV7-4
len: 17
CDR3aa: CASSLRLAGGITDTQYF

j_gene: TRBJ1-4
v_gene: TRBV19
len: 13
CDR3aa: CASKGGNQEKLFF

j_gene: TRBJ1-5
v_gene: TRBV5-8
len: 15
CDR3aa: CASSLQGFSNQPQHF

j_gene: TRBJ1-2
v_gene: TRBV18
len: 12
CDR3aa: CASTQGNYGYTF

j_gene: TRBJ2-2
v_gene: TRBV29-1
len: 13
CDR3aa: CSVDLSSSGELFF

j_gene: TRBJ1-6
v_gene: TRBV3-1/TRBV3-2
len: 16
CDR3aa: CASSLKATGGGGSLHF

j_gene: TRBJ2-7
v_gene: TRBV19
len: 15
CDR3aa: CASSIDGQPAYEQYF

j_gene: TRBJ2-2
v_gene: TRBV28
len: 14
CDR3aa: CASTGRGLTGELFF

j_gene: TRBJ2-7
v_gene: TRBV6-1
len: 13
CDR3aa: CASSEAAGHEQYF